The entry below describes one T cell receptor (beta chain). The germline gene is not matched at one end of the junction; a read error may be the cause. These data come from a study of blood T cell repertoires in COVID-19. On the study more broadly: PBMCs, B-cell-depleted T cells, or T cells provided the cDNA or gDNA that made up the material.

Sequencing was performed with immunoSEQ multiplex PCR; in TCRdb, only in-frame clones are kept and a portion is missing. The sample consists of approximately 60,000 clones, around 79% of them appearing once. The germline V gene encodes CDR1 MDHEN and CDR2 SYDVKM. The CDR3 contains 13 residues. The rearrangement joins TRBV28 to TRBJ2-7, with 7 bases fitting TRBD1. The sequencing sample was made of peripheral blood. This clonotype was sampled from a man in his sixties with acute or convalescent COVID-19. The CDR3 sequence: CASSSPRTGRQDF. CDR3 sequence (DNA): TGTGCCAGCAGTTCTCCCCGGACAGGAAGGCAGGACTTC.